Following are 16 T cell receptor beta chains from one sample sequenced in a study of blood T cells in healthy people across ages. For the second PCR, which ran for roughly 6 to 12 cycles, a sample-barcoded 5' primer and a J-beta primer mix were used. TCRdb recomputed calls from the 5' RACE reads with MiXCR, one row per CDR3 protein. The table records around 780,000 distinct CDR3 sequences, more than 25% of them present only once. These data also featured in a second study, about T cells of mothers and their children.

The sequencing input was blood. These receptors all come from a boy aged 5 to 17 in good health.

The CDR3 DNA reads as TGTGCCAGCAGTTGGGCCCGTCCCAATCGGCAGACCCAGTACTTC. Its translation: CASSWARPNRQTQYF. The V gene is TRBV6-6, the J gene TRBJ2-5; the D is unclear. Germline V gene data show CDR1 as MNHNY and CDR2 as SVGAGI (reference sequence). The CDR3 totals 15 residues. The V end lost 4 bases, the J end lost 6 bases, and 18 bases lay between the germline ends.

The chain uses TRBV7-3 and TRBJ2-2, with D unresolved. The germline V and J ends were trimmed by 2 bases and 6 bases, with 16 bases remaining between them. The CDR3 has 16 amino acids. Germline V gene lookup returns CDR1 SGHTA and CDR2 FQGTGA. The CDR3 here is CASSLDSPWYSGELFF. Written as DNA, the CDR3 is TGTGCCAGCAGCTTAGATTCCCCGTGGTACTCCGGGGAGCTGTTTTTT. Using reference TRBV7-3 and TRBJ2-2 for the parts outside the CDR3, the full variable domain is GAGVSQTPSNKVTEKGKYVELRCDPISGHTALYWYRQSLGQGPEFLIYFQGTGAADDSGLPNDRFFAVRPEGSVSTLKIQRTERGDSAVYLCASSLDSPWYSGELFFGEGSRLTVL.

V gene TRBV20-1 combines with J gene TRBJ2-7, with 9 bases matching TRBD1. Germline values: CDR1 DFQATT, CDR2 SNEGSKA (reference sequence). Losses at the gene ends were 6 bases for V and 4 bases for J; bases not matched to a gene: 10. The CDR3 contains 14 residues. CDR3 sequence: CSAAGQGMLYEQYF. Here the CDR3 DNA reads TGCAGTGCGGCCGGACAGGGGATGCTTTACGAGCAGTACTTC.

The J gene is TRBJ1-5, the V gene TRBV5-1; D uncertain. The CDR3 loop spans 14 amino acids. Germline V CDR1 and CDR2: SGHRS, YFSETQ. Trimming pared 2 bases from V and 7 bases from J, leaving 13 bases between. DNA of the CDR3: TGCGCCAGCAGCTTTGACTGGGAGGGACAGCCCCAGCATTTT. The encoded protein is CASSFDWEGQPQHF.

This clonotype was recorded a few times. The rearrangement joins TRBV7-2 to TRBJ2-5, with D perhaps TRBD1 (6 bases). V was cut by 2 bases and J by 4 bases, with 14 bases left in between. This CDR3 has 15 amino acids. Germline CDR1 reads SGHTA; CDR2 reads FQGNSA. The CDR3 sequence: CASSLTPGEAETQYF. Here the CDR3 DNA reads TGTGCCAGCAGCTTAACACCAGGGGAAGCAGAGACCCAGTACTTC.

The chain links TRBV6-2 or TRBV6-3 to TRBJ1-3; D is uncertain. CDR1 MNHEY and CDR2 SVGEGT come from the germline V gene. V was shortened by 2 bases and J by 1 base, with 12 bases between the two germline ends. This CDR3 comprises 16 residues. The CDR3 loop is CASSYLRTLSGNTIYF. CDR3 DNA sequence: TGTGCCAGCAGTTACCTACGGACCTTGTCTGGAAACACCATATATTTT.

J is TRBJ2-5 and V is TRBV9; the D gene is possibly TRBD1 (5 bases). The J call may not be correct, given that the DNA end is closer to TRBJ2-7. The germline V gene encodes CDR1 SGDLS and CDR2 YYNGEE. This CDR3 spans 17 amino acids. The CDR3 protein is CASRGPPYRSHVHEQYF. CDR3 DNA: TGTGCCAGCAGGGGGCCGCCTTACCGGTCCCATGTTCACGAGCAGTACTTC.

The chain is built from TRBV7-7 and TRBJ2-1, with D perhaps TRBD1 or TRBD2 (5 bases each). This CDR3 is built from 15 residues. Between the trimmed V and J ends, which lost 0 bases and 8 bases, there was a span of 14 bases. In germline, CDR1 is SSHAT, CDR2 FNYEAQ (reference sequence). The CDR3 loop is CASSLAEEPGHEQFF. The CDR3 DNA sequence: TGTGCCAGCAGCTTAGCCGAAGAACCGGGGCATGAGCAGTTCTTC.

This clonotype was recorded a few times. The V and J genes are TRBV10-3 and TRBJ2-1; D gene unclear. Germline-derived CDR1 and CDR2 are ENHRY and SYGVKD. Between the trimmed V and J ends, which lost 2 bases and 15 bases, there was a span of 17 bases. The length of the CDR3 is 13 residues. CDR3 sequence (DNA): TGTGCCATCAGTGAGGGAACCCGAATCGCGCTGTTCTTC. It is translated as CAISEGTRIALFF.

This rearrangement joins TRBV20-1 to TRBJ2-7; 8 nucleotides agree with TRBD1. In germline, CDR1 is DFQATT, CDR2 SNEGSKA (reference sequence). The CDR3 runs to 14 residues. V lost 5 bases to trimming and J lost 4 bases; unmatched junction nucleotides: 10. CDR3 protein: CSARIAGGRYEQYF. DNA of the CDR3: TGCAGTGCTCGTATCGCAGGGGGCCGGTACGAGCAGTACTTC.

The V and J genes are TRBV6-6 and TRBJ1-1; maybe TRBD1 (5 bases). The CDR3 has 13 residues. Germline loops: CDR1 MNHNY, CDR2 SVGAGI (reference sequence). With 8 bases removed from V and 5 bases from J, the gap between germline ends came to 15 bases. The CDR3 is CASRTPDSTEAFF. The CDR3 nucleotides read TGTGCCAGCCGGACCCCTGACAGTACTGAAGCTTTCTTT.

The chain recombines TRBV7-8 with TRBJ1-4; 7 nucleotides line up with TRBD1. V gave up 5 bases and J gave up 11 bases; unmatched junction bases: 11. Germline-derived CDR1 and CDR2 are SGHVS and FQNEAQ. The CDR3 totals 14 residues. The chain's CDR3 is CASSTDRLMSKLFF. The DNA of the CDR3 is TGTGCCAGCAGCACGGACAGGTTAATGAGTAAACTGTTTTTT.

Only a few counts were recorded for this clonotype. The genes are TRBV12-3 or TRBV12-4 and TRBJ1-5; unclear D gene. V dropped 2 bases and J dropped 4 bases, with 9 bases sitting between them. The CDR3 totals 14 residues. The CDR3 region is CASSLWALNQPQHF. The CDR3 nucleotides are TGTGCCAGCAGTTTATGGGCCTTAAATCAGCCCCAGCATTTT.

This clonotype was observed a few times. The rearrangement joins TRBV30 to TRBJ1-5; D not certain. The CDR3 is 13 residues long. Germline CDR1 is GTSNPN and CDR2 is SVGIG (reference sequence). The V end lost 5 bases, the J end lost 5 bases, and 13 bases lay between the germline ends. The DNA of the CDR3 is TGTGCCTGGGCCAAGGGCATTTATCAGCCCCAGCATTTT. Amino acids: CAWAKGIYQPQHF.

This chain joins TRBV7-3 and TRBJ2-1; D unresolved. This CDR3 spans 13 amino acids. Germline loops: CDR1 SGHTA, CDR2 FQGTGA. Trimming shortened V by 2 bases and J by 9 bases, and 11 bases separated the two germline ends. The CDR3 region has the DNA TGTGCCAGCAGCTTAGCTAAGGAGACTGAGCAGTTCTTC. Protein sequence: CASSLAKETEQFF. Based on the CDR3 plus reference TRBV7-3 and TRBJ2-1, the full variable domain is GAGVSQTPSNKVTEKGKYVELRCDPISGHTALYWYRQSLGQGPEFLIYFQGTGAADDSGLPNDRFFAVRPEGSVSTLKIQRTERGDSAVYLCASSLAKETEQFFGPGTRLTVL.

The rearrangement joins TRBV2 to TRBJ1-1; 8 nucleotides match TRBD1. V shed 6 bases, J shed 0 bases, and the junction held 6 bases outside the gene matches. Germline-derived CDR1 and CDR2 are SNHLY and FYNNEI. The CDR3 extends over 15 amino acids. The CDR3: CASSNWTGLNTEAFF. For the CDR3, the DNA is TGTGCCAGCAGCAATTGGACAGGGTTGAACACTGAAGCTTTCTTT.